This entry lists 20 T cell receptor beta chains sequenced from one sample in a study of T-cell memory formation after mild COVID-19. From the 5' RACE reads, TCRdb called clonotypes with MiXCR, one entry per CDR3 protein. The sample shows around 440,000 distinct CDR3 sequences, 15% to 20% of them seen only once. The specimen sequenced was PBMCs or a T cell subset sorted from them (not recorded which). Receptors were obtained from an adult woman who had mild COVID-19 (a few samples of this study predate the infection). Cell type and time point are not known.

Many counts were recorded for this clonotype. The chain combines TRBV5-1 with TRBJ2-2; D unclear. V was shortened by 5 bases and J by 3 bases, with 2 bases between the two germline ends. The CDR3 totals 11 residues. Germline CDR1 SGHRS, CDR2 YFSETQ. The CDR3 DNA reads as TGCGCCAGCAGTGACACCGGGGAGCTGTTTTTT. Encoded protein: CASSDTGELFF.

This clonotype was detected only a few times. V usage is TRBV4-1 and J usage is TRBJ2-3; D possibly matches TRBD1 or TRBD2 (5 bases each). The CDR3 loop spans 13 amino acids. Between the trimmed V and J ends, which lost 8 bases and 4 bases, there was a span of 13 bases. Per the germline V gene, CDR1 is MGHRA and CDR2 is YSYEKL. The DNA of the CDR3 is TGCGCCAGCGGGACCGCAAGCGCAGATACGCAGTATTTT. Protein sequence: CASGTASADTQYF.

The rearrangement links TRBV6-6 to TRBJ2-2; possibly TRBD1 or TRBD2 for D (6 bases each). V was cut by 1 base and J by 8 bases, with 20 bases left in between. The germline CDR1 and CDR2 sequences are MNHNY and SVGAGI (reference sequence). CDR3 length: 17 residues. CDR3 coding DNA: TGTGCCAGCAGTTACTACTCGGGGGCGGTGATCTCAGGGGAGCTGTTTTTT. This sequence encodes CASSYYSGAVISGELFF.

This clonotype was observed a few times. This chain's CDR3 is CASSQVQMNTEAFF. The CDR3 region has the DNA TGTGCCAGCAGCCAAGTCCAGATGAACACTGAAGCTTTCTTT. The V call is TRBV4-2, the J call TRBJ1-1; D is uncertain. Trimming took 1 base from V and 0 from J, leaving 6 bases between them. CDR3 size: 14 residues. CDR1 and CDR2 (germline): LGHNA, YNFKEQ.

This clonotype was observed a handful of times. The chain carries TRBV5-1 and TRBJ2-2, with D possibly matching TRBD1 (5 bases). This CDR3 contains 14 residues. Trimming took off 2 bases at V and 5 bases at J, with 10 bases between the two ends. Per the germline V gene, CDR1 is SGHRS and CDR2 is YFSETQ. CDR3 amino acids: CASSFWQGTGELFF. In DNA, the CDR3 is TGCGCCAGCAGCTTTTGGCAGGGAACCGGGGAGCTGTTTTTT.

The rearrangement joins TRBV7-7 to TRBJ2-1, with 9 bases fitting TRBD1. The CDR3 contains 14 residues. Germline V gene data show CDR1 as SSHAT and CDR2 as FNYEAQ (reference sequence). V dropped 3 bases and J dropped 7; count of bases not matched to a gene: 4. CDR3 DNA: TGTGCCAGCAGCTTTGGGACAGGGATGAATGAGCAGTTCTTC. This translates into CASSFGTGMNEQFF.

The chain is built from TRBV4-1 and TRBJ2-3, with D unclear. Germline CDR1 and CDR2: MGHRA and YSYEKL. CDR3 size: 17 residues. V lost 2 bases, J lost 0 bases, and 15 bases lay in between. The CDR3 DNA reads as TGCGCCAGCAGCCAAAATAGCCTATCCGTGAGCACAGATACGCAGTATTTT. It yields the protein CASSQNSLSVSTDTQYF.

The table lists this clonotype with a few counts. At one end the junction does not follow the germline gene, possibly because of a read error. Written as DNA, the CDR3 is TGTGCCAGCAGCGAAGAAAGGGGTCAGCCCCAGCATTTT. It encodes CASSEERGQPQHF. The V and J genes are TRBV4-2 and TRBJ1-5, with a weak D call TRBD1 (5 bases). This CDR3 comprises 13 residues. Germline assignment: CDR1 LGHNA and CDR2 YNFKEQ.

This chain connects TRBV10-3 to TRBJ2-5; 10 bases line up with TRBD1. V was clipped by 3 bases and J by 2 bases; unmatched bases: 6. CDR1 is ENHRY and CDR2 is SYGVKD in the germline V gene. This CDR3 is 16 amino acids long. CDR3 nucleotides: TGTGCCATCAGTGACCGGGACAGGGGTGCACAAGAGACCCAGTACTTC. Encoded protein: CAISDRDRGAQETQYF.

This clonotype occurred a few times. The CDR3 DNA sequence: TGTGCCACCAGCAGAGATGGGGACACCCGGCCCCAGCATTTT. It yields the protein CATSRDGDTRPQHF. V gene TRBV15 combines with J gene TRBJ1-5; D is possibly TRBD1 (6 bases). CDR3 length equals 14 residues. The V gene's germline CDR1 is LNHNV and CDR2 YYDKDF (reference sequence). Trimming pared 0 bases from V and 9 bases from J, leaving 12 bases between.

In its sample, this clonotype was seen once. The chain recombines TRBV3-1 with TRBJ2-6; 10 bases match TRBD1. CDR1 is LGHDT and CDR2 is YNNKEL in the germline V gene (reference sequence). After removal of 5 bases from V and 2 bases from J, the junction contained 3 bases not matched to a gene. The CDR3 runs 16 residues. For the CDR3, the DNA is TGTGCCAGCAGCAGGGACAGGGGAACTGGGGCCAACGTCCTGACTTTC. This codes for CASSRDRGTGANVLTF. Full variable domain (outside the CDR3, taken from reference TRBV3-1 and TRBJ2-6): DTAVSQTPKYLVTQMGNDKSIKCEQNLGHDTMYWYKQDSKKFLKIMFSYNNKELIINETVPNRFSPKSPDKAHLNLHINSLELGDSAVYFCASSRDRGTGANVLTFGAGSRLTVL.

The rearrangement joins TRBV19 to TRBJ2-2; TRBD1 matches 8 bases. Trimming took 5 bases from V and 5 from J; bases not matched to a gene: 7. Germline V gene lookup returns CDR1 LNHDA and CDR2 SQIVND (reference sequence). This CDR3 spans 15 amino acids. CDR3 loop: CASSADRVKTGELFF. The CDR3 DNA reads as TGTGCCAGTAGTGCGGACAGGGTAAAGACCGGGGAGCTGTTTTTT.

V gene TRBV12-3 or TRBV12-4 combines with J gene TRBJ2-7; 7 bases line up with TRBD1. V dropped 2 bases and J dropped 0; count of bases not matched to a gene: 10. CDR3 size: 17 residues. CDR3 bases: TGTGCCAGCAGTTTACCCTACAGGGGCTCCAGCTCCTACGAGCAGTACTTC. Protein sequence: CASSLPYRGSSSYEQYF.

This clonotype was picked up one time. This chain joins TRBV9 and TRBJ2-7; D call uncertain. Deletions cut 0 bases from V and 1 base from J, with 8 bases between. This CDR3 has 14 amino acids. Looked up from germline, CDR1 is SGDLS and CDR2 is YYNGEE. CDR3 region: CASSVGPGSYEQYF. CDR3 coding DNA: TGTGCCAGCAGCGTAGGTCCCGGGTCCTACGAGCAGTACTTC.

In this sample, this clonotype turned up once. The chain employs TRBV5-1 and TRBJ2-1, with D hard to call. CDR1 SGHRS and CDR2 YFSETQ come from the germline V gene. The CDR3 runs to 12 residues. Trimming removed 7 bases from V and 5 bases from J, with 10 bases in between. CDR3 sequence: CASAIADNEQFF. The CDR3, as DNA: TGCGCCAGCGCGATAGCAGACAATGAGCAGTTCTTC.

This clonotype was seen a handful of times. The chain is built from TRBV6-5 and TRBJ1-2; TRBD1 is a possible D gene (6 bases). V gave up 6 bases and J gave up 3 bases, with 11 bases separating them. This CDR3 has 13 amino acids. In germline, CDR1 is MNHEY, CDR2 SVGAGI. The CDR3 here is CASRMDSHYGYTF. In DNA form, the CDR3 reads TGTGCCAGCAGGATGGACAGTCACTATGGCTACACCTTC.

This clonotype was seen more than once but under ten times. The J gene is TRBJ2-7, the V gene TRBV6-5; 9 nucleotides align to TRBD1. Germline-derived CDR1 and CDR2 are MNHEY and SVGAGI. CDR3 length equals 15 residues. V was pared by 6 bases and J by 2 bases, with 8 bases of the junction left unmatched. The CDR3 DNA reads TGTGCCAGCAGGCAAACCGGGACAGGGACCTACGAGCAGTACTTC. Its protein is CASRQTGTGTYEQYF.

This clonotype was recorded a few times. The chain has TRBV27 and TRBJ1-1, with 9 bases lining up with TRBD1. Germline CDR1 is MNHEY and CDR2 is SMNVEV (reference sequence). The CDR3 totals 14 residues. With 4 bases clipped from V and 5 bases from J, the junction kept 5 bases outside the gene matches. The CDR3 region is CASSSGQGRTEAFF. CDR3 DNA sequence: TGTGCCAGCAGTTCCGGACAGGGGAGGACTGAAGCTTTCTTT.

The chain has TRBV3-1 and TRBJ1-4; D possibly corresponds to TRBD1 (5 bases). This CDR3 comprises 15 residues. The V gene lost 3 bases and the J gene lost 7 bases, with 15 bases spanning the gap. CDR1 is LGHDT, CDR2 YNNKEL, per germline (reference sequence). DNA for the CDR3: TGTGCCAGCAGCCACGGGTCAGGAGGGACTGAAAAACTGTTTTTT. Encoded protein: CASSHGSGGTEKLFF.

This sequence joins TRBV11-2 and TRBJ2-1; 11 nucleotides agree with TRBD2. This CDR3 is 14 amino acids long. Germline lookup yields CDR1 SGHAT and CDR2 FQNNGV. Trimming removed 5 bases from V and 5 bases from J; junction bases left unmatched: 2. CDR3 loop: CASSRLAGNNEQFF. The CDR3 DNA sequence: TGTGCCAGCAGCCGACTAGCGGGAAACAATGAGCAGTTCTTC.